One and the same sample provided the 18 T cell receptor beta chains below, sequenced in a study of blood T cell repertoires in COVID-19. TCRdb's table, derived via immunoSEQ multiplex PCR, lists solely in-frame clones and lacks some. The repertoire consists of about 12,000 clones, with 70% to 75% occurring once and the leading ten covering roughly 5.6%. The sample comprised peripheral blood. These receptors all stem from a man in his 60s with COVID-19, enrolled during active disease.

The chain has TRBV6-5 and TRBJ1-2, with D uncertain. The germline CDR1 and CDR2 sequences are MNHEY and SVGAGI. This CDR3 spans 14 amino acids. The V and J ends lost 4 bases and 5 bases respectively, with 14 bases between them. CDR3 sequence reads: CASSSTGIGYGYTF. For the CDR3, the DNA is TGTGCCAGCAGTTCGACCGGGATCGGATATGGCTACACCTTC.

The CDR3 coding sequence is TGTGCCAGCAGCTTCATCAGGGGGGCTAGCACAGATACGCAGTATTTT. It codes for CASSFIRGASTDTQYF. V gene TRBV7-9 combines with J gene TRBJ2-3, with a weak D call TRBD1 (7 bases). The CDR3 is 16 residues long. With 3 bases removed from V and 0 bases from J, the gap between germline ends came to 13 bases. Germline CDR1 and CDR2: SEHNR and FQNEAQ (reference sequence).

This clone was seen a few times. The chain is built from TRBV29-1 and TRBJ1-2; TRBD1 aligns across 8 bases. Per germline, CDR1 SQVTM and CDR2 ANQGSEA. Trimming took 3 bases from V and 8 from J; bases not matched to a gene: 8. The CDR3 covers 13 residues. This CDR3 reads CSVEGQGAWGYTF. The CDR3 DNA sequence: TGCAGCGTTGAGGGGCAGGGGGCGTGGGGCTACACCTTC.

The chain is built from TRBV12-3 or TRBV12-4 and TRBJ2-1; a possible D gene is TRBD1 (5 bases). The CDR3 extends over 13 amino acids. Deletions cut 3 bases from V and 4 bases from J, with 7 bases between. CDR3 bases: TGTGCCAGCAGTTTGGGGCAATACAATGAGCAGTTCTTC. It encodes CASSLGQYNEQFF.

About this clone itself: Sequence at one end of the junction differs from germline and may be a read error. V usage is TRBV7-7 and J usage is TRBJ1-3, with TRBD1 matching over 7 bases. Germline V CDR1 and CDR2: SSHAT, FNYEAQ (reference sequence). The CDR3 has 15 amino acids. CDR3 in amino acids: CASSRDSSSGNTIYF. CDR3 nucleotide sequence: TGTGCTAGCAGCCGGGACAGCAGCTCTGGAAACACCATATATTTT.

This clone was seen a handful of times. V and J are TRBV4-1 and TRBJ2-5; 13 nucleotides agree with TRBD2. Germline V lookup: CDR1 MGHRA, CDR2 YSYEKL. With 1 base clipped from V and 1 base from J, the junction kept 9 bases outside the gene matches. CDR3 length: 19 residues. The chain's CDR3 is CASSQAGLAGAPVQETQYF. The CDR3 DNA is TGCGCCAGCAGCCAAGCCGGACTAGCGGGGGCCCCTGTCCAAGAGACCCAGTACTTC.

The chain employs TRBV7-2 and TRBJ1-5, with D possibly matching TRBD1 (5 bases). The CDR3 loop spans 14 amino acids. Trimming cost V 5 bases and J 7 bases, with 15 bases left between them. Germline CDR1 and CDR2: SGHTA and FQGNSA. The CDR3 region is CASSAGGTAQPQHF. CDR3 in DNA: TGTGCCAGCAGCGCCGGCGGGACTGCGCAGCCCCAGCATTTT.

The rearrangement links TRBV7-9 to TRBJ1-6; maybe TRBD1 (5 bases). Germline values: CDR1 SEHNR, CDR2 FQNEAQ (reference sequence). V was trimmed by 5 bases and J by 10 bases, leaving 24 bases between them. CDR3 length equals 17 residues. This CDR3 is CASSPHLATGPRSPLHF. DNA for the CDR3: TGTGCCAGCAGCCCCCACCTGGCAACAGGCCCCAGGTCACCCCTCCACTTT.

This rearrangement joins TRBV7-6 to TRBJ2-3; D perhaps matches TRBD2 (5 bases). CDR3 length: 14 residues. Germline loops: CDR1 SGHVS, CDR2 FNYEAQ. The V and J ends lost 1 base and 9 bases respectively, with 14 bases between them. Written as DNA, the CDR3 is TGTGCCAGCAGCTTAGATACGGGATTTGGCACGCAGTATTTT. Encoded protein: CASSLDTGFGTQYF.

This clone has only a few counts. The V call is TRBV6-5, the J call TRBJ1-5; D gene unclear. The ends were cut back, 4 bases at V and 0 bases at J, with 10 bases in the middle. From germline, CDR1 is MNHEY and CDR2 SVGAGI. This CDR3 is 15 amino acids long. CDR3 DNA sequence: TGTGCCAGCAGTTCCCGGGGAAATAGCAATCAGCCCCAGCATTTT. Its protein is CASSSRGNSNQPQHF.

In the case of this clone: At one boundary the junction diverges from the germline segment, which might be a read error. The V gene is TRBV14, the J gene TRBJ2-7; TRBD1 matches 12 bases. The length of the CDR3 is 15 residues. In germline, CDR1 is SGHDN, CDR2 FVKESK. The DNA for the CDR3 is TGTGCCAGCAGCCAAGGATTTGGGACAGGGGGCGCTATGAACTTC. Translation gives CASSQGFGTGGAMNF.

This chain links TRBV10-3 with TRBJ2-7; TRBD2 aligns across 11 bases. CDR1 is ENHRY and CDR2 is SYGVKD in the germline V gene. This CDR3 has 14 amino acids. With 5 bases clipped from V and 5 bases from J, the junction kept 5 bases outside the gene matches. CDR3 amino acids: CAISPLAGGHEQYV. The CDR3 nucleotides read TGTGCCATCAGTCCCCTAGCGGGAGGTCACGAGCAGTACGTC.

This clone was counted once. This chain uses TRBV14 with TRBJ1-1, with TRBD1 matching over 9 bases. With V trimmed by 4 bases and J by 0 bases, 9 bases remained unmatched. Germline-derived CDR1 and CDR2 are SGHDN and FVKESK. The CDR3 consists of 17 residues. The CDR3: CASSRGTGSDMNTEAFF. CDR3 coding DNA: TGTGCCAGCAGCCGCGGGACAGGGAGCGACATGAACACTGAAGCTTTCTTT.

V is TRBV4-3 and J is TRBJ2-3; D gene unclear. The CDR3 is made up of 15 amino acids. Trimming pared 1 base from V and 2 bases from J, leaving 10 bases between. The V gene's germline CDR1 is LGHNA and CDR2 YSLEER. The CDR3 is CASSQALGLTDTQYF. The CDR3 DNA reads TGCGCCAGCAGCCAAGCTCTTGGCCTCACAGATACGCAGTATTTT.

The chain recombines TRBV4-2 with TRBJ2-7; 10 bases align to TRBD2. Trimming cost V 1 base and J 2 bases; bases outside gene matches: 5. Per germline, CDR1 LGHNA and CDR2 YNFKEQ. The CDR3 totals 16 residues. This CDR3 is CASSQVAGGLPYEQYF. The CDR3 nucleotides read TGTGCCAGCAGCCAAGTAGCGGGGGGTCTCCCCTACGAGCAGTACTTC.

This clone was counted once. The chain has TRBV20-1 and TRBJ2-1; TRBD2 matches at 12 bases. Trimming at V came to 3 bases and at J to 13 bases, leaving 10 bases not matched to a gene. The CDR3 contains 14 residues. Germline V CDR1 and CDR2: DFQATT, SNEGSKA (reference sequence). DNA of the CDR3: TGCAGTGCTAGTCCGTCGGGACTAGCGGGTTTTCAGTTCTTC. This sequence encodes CSASPSGLAGFQFF.

The chain carries TRBV19 and TRBJ1-1; the match to TRBD1 covers 7 bases. In germline, CDR1 is LNHDA, CDR2 SQIVND (reference sequence). The V and J ends lost 1 base and 11 bases, in that order; junction bases with no gene match: 7. The CDR3 is 13 residues long. CDR3 in amino acids: CASSIGPGGYAFF. The CDR3, as DNA: TGTGCCAGTAGTATAGGGCCAGGGGGATACGCTTTCTTT.

The chain uses TRBV5-4 and TRBJ1-4; 7 positions match TRBD1. Germline trimming cut 4 bases from V and 4 bases from J; bases unmatched to any gene: 7. The CDR3 sequence is 15 residues long. The germline V gene encodes CDR1 SGHNT and CDR2 YYREEE (reference sequence). This CDR3 is CASSHGQENNEKLFF. The CDR3 DNA reads as TGTGCCAGCAGCCACGGACAGGAGAATAATGAAAAACTGTTTTTT. The whole variable domain, remainder taken from reference TRBV5-4 and TRBJ1-4, is ETGVTQSPTHLIKTRGQQVTLRCSSQSGHNTVSWYQQALGQGPQFIFQYYREEENGRGNFPPRFSGLQFPNYSSELNVNALELDDSALYLCASSHGQENNEKLFFGSGTQLSVL.